Listed below are T cell receptor beta chains from one sample, sequenced in a study of human T cells and chemical hapten exposure. MiXCR was run by TCRdb on the RACE reads, yielding one entry per CDR3 protein. The table records 150,000 to 200,000 distinct CDR3 sequences, about a quarter of them present only once. This sample comprised whole blood, obtained in connection with sensitization to the hapten diphenylcyclopropenone (DPC). Every receptor here comes from a woman in her late teens or twenties with alopecia areata. Some clones in this sample may be carry-over from other donors' samples. CDR3s include the opening cysteine and the closing phenylalanine or tryptophan. Fields, in order: clone size, J gene, D gene, V gene, CDR3 protein, CDR3 DNA. A D gene is named only where the DNA matches it firmly. Clone size appears in some rows only: once, few, many, or a class for an expanded clone.

clone size: -
J gene: TRBJ2-1
D gene: TRBD2
V gene: TRBV5-6
CDR3 protein: CASSLAPTSVYNEQFF
CDR3 DNA: TGTGCCAGCAGCTTGGCACCGACTAGCGTTTACAATGAGCAGTTCTTC

clone size: -
J gene: TRBJ2-1
D gene: -
V gene: TRBV4-1
CDR3 protein: CASSPMTGPNNEQFF
CDR3 DNA: TGCGCCAGCAGCCCCATGACGGGGCCCAACAATGAGCAGTTCTTC

clone size: -
J gene: TRBJ2-2
D gene: -
V gene: TRBV14
CDR3 protein: CASSQRAPGSGELFF
CDR3 DNA: TGTGCCAGCAGCCAACGGGCCCCAGGCTCCGGGGAGCTGTTTTTT

clone size: few
J gene: TRBJ1-4
D gene: -
V gene: TRBV5-1
CDR3 protein: CASSLTGNYEKLFF
CDR3 DNA: TGCGCCAGCAGCCTGACGGGGAATTATGAAAAACTGTTTTTT

clone size: -
J gene: TRBJ2-1
D gene: TRBD2
V gene: TRBV20-1
CDR3 protein: CSGAHAGGKDEQFF
CDR3 DNA: TGCAGCGGTGCCCACGCGGGAGGGAAAGATGAGCAGTTCTTC

clone size: -
J gene: TRBJ2-1
D gene: TRBD1
V gene: TRBV5-6
CDR3 protein: CASSHDRGGTEQFF
CDR3 DNA: TGTGCCAGCAGCCATGACAGGGGTGGGACTGAGCAGTTCTTC

clone size: -
J gene: TRBJ2-3
D gene: -
V gene: TRBV2
CDR3 protein: CASSEVRADTQYF
CDR3 DNA: TGTGCCAGCAGTGAAGTGAGGGCGGATACGCAGTATTTT

clone size: -
J gene: TRBJ2-2
D gene: -
V gene: TRBV20-1
CDR3 protein: CSASSSEGVTGELFF
CDR3 DNA: TGCAGTGCTAGTTCCTCGGAGGGGGTGACCGGGGAGCTGTTTTTT

clone size: -
J gene: TRBJ2-3
D gene: -
V gene: TRBV7-2
CDR3 protein: CASSLGSVTNPISTDTQYF
CDR3 DNA: TGTGCCAGCAGCTTAGGGTCTGTAACTAACCCTATTAGCACAGATACGCAGTATTTT

clone size: few
J gene: TRBJ2-1
D gene: TRBD2
V gene: TRBV2
CDR3 protein: CASTGTGLAGGREQFF
CDR3 DNA: TGTGCCAGCACTGGAACGGGACTAGCGGGAGGGCGTGAGCAGTTCTTC

clone size: many
J gene: TRBJ2-7
D gene: -
V gene: TRBV29-1
CDR3 protein: CSVSTPRGSAYEQYF
CDR3 DNA: TGCAGCGTCAGCACACCACGGGGTTCCGCCTACGAGCAGTACTTC

clone size: -
J gene: TRBJ1-3
D gene: -
V gene: TRBV7-9
CDR3 protein: CASSFGTASATIYF
CDR3 DNA: TGTGCCAGCAGCTTCGGGACCGCCTCAGCCACCATATATTTT

clone size: few
J gene: TRBJ2-7
D gene: -
V gene: TRBV5-8
CDR3 protein: CASSFDRFVPSYNEQYF
CDR3 DNA: TGTGCCAGCAGCTTTGACAGGTTTGTCCCGTCCTATAACGAGCAGTACTTC

clone size: -
J gene: TRBJ2-2
D gene: TRBD1
V gene: TRBV7-2
CDR3 protein: CASTRTGITGELFF
CDR3 DNA: TGTGCCAGCACCCGGACAGGGATCACCGGGGAGCTGTTTTTT

clone size: -
J gene: TRBJ1-1
D gene: -
V gene: TRBV11-1
CDR3 protein: CASSKSGVGAEAFF
CDR3 DNA: TGTGCCAGCAGCAAATCCGGGGTAGGGGCTGAAGCTTTCTTT

clone size: -
J gene: TRBJ1-1
D gene: -
V gene: TRBV27
CDR3 protein: CASSPNPGRTEAFF
CDR3 DNA: TGTGCCAGCAGTCCGAACCCAGGGCGTACTGAAGCTTTCTTT

clone size: -
J gene: TRBJ2-5
D gene: -
V gene: TRBV9
CDR3 protein: CASSPRSGYGTQYF
CDR3 DNA: TGTGCCAGCAGCCCCCGTAGCGGTTATGGGACCCAGTACTTC

clone size: -
J gene: TRBJ1-3
D gene: -
V gene: TRBV4-3
CDR3 protein: CASSQGGRWEGNTIYF
CDR3 DNA: TGCGCCAGCAGCCAAGGGGGACGGTGGGAAGGAAACACCATATATTTT

clone size: -
J gene: TRBJ2-3
D gene: TRBD2
V gene: TRBV10-3
CDR3 protein: CATATLVAGSSDTQYF
CDR3 DNA: TGTGCCACCGCCACCCTGGTAGCGGGGTCTTCAGATACGCAGTATTTT

clone size: -
J gene: TRBJ1-1
D gene: -
V gene: TRBV7-2
CDR3 protein: CASSTSRAAFF
CDR3 DNA: TGTGCCAGCAGTACCTCCAGAGCGGCTTTCTTT